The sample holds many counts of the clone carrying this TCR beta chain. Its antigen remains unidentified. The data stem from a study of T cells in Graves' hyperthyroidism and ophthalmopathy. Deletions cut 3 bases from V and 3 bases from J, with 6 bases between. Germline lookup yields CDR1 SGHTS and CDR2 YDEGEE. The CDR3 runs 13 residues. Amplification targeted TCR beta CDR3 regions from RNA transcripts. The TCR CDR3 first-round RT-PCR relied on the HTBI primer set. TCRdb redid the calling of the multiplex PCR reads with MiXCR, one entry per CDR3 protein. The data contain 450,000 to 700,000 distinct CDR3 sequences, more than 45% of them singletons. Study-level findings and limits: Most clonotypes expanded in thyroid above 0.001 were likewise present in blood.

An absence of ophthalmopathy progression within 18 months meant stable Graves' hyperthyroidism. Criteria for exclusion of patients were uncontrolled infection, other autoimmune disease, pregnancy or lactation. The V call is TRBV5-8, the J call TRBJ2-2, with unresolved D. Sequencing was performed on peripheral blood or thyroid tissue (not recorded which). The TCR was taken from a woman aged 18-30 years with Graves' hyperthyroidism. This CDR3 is CASSSVDTGELFF. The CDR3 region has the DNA TGTGCCAGCAGCTCCGTTGACACCGGGGAGCTGTTTTTT.